The T cell receptor (beta chain) under discussion was sequenced for a study of T cells expressing NK-cell markers. TCRdb re-called the 5' RACE reads and gives one entry per CDR3 protein, without DNA. The sample totals 440,000 or so distinct CDR3 sequences. CDR1 is SGDLS and CDR2 is YYNGEE in the germline V gene. The CDR3 is 14 residues long. The rearrangement links TRBV9 to TRBJ2-1. The sequenced material came from blood T cells: a sorted CD56 or NKG2C T cell subset, CD4+ or CD8+ T cells, or bulk PBMC T cells (not recorded which). This sequence was found in a woman aged 18 to 75 in good health. CDR3 residues: CASSGRSNTDEQFF. Complete variable domain (other parts from reference TRBV9 and TRBJ2-1): DSGVTQTPKHLITATGQRVTLRCSPRSGDLSVYWYQQSLDQGLQFLIQYYNGEERAKGNILERFSAQQFPDLHSELNLSSLELGDSALYFCASSGRSNTDEQFFGPGTRLTVL.